This TCR beta chain was captured by sequencing in a study of beta chain features in type 1 diabetes. Study-wide context: Cells sorted and examined across all samples totaled approximately 110 million. The study, taken as a whole, reports: All four CD4+ subsets from Type 1 diabetes patients carried moderately but significantly shorter TCRB CDR3s.

In total, each donor contributed a single heparinised blood draw that averaged approximately 120 mL. Expressed TCRB transcripts got sequenced, as all isolated RNA was reverse transcribed. Sequenced by immunoSEQ multiplex PCR; TCRdb stores in-frame clones only, minus some. The sample lists 150,000 to 200,000 clones, 10% to 15% occurring once. Per the germline V gene, CDR1 is SGHAT and CDR2 is FQNNGV. V gave up 5 bases and J gave up 7 bases, with 17 bases separating them. The CDR3 contains 15 residues. This clone was observed a few times. Its antigen remains unidentified. This TCR was sampled from a woman between 18 and 29 years old in good health. The V call is TRBV11-2, the J call TRBJ1-4; weak D call: TRBD1 (6 bases). Sequenced input: central memory CD4+ T cells from blood. CDR3 in amino acids: CASSLGQLSTEKLFF. The CDR3 DNA reads TGTGCCAGCAGCCTCGGACAGCTTTCTACTGAAAAACTGTTTTTT. The full variable domain, in which reference TRBV11-2 and TRBJ1-4 provide the parts outside the CDR3, is EAGVAQSPRYKIIEKRQSVAFWCNPISGHATLYWYQQILGQGPKLLIQFQNNGVVDDSQLPKDRFSAERLKGVDSTLKIQPAKLEDSAVYLCASSLGQLSTEKLFFGSGTQLSVL.